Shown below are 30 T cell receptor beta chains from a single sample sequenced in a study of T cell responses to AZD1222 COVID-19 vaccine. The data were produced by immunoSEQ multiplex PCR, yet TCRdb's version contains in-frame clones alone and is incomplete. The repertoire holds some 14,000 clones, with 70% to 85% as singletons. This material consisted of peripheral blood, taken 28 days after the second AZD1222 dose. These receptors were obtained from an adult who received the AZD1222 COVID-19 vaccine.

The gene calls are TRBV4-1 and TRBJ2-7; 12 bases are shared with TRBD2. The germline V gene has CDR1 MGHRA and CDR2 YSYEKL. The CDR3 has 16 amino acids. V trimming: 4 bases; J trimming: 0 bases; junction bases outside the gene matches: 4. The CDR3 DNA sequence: TGCGCCAGCAGCCTAGTGACTAGCGGGAGCTCCTACGAGCAGTACTTC. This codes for CASSLVTSGSSYEQYF.

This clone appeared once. CDR3 loop: CASSAGGGPDTQYF. The CDR3, as DNA: TGTGCCAGCAGCGCCGGAGGGGGGCCAGATACGCAGTATTTT. This chain uses TRBV9 with TRBJ2-3, with D perhaps assigned TRBD1 or TRBD2 (6 bases each). The CDR3 totals 14 residues. Trimming took 3 bases from V and 4 from J, leaving 12 bases between them. Germline loops: CDR1 SGDLS, CDR2 YYNGEE.

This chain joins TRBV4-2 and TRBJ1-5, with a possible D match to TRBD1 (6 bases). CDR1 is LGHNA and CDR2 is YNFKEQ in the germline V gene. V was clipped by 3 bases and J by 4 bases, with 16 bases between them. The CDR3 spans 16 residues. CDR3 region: CASSHNLGTQNQPQHF. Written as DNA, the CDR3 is TGTGCCAGCAGCCATAACCTCGGGACACAGAATCAGCCCCAGCATTTT.

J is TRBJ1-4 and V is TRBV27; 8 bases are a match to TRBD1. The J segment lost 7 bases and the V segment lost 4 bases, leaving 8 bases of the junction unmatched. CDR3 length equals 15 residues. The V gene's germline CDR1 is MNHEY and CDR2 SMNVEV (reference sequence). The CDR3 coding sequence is TGTGCCAGCAGTTCATCTGGACAGGGAACTGAAAAACTGTTTTTT. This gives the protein CASSSSGQGTEKLFF.

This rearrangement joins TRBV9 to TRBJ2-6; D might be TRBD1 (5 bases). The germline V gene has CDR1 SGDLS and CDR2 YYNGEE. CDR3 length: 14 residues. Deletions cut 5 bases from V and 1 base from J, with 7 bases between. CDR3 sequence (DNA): TGTGCCAGCAGTCAGGGATCTGGGGCCAACGTCCTGACTTTC. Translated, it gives CASSQGSGANVLTF. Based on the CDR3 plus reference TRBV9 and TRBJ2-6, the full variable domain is DSGVTQTPKHLITATGQRVTLRCSPRSGDLSVYWYQQSLDQGLQFLIQYYNGEERAKGNILERFSAQQFPDLHSELNLSSLELGDSALYFCASSQGSGANVLTFGAGSRLTVL.

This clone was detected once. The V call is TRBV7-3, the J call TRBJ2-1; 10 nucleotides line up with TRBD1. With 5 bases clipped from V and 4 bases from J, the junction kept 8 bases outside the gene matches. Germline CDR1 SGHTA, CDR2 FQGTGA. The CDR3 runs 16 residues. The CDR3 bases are TGTGCCAGCAGCGGAAAAGGGACAGGGGTTTACAATGAGCAGTTCTTC. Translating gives CASSGKGTGVYNEQFF.

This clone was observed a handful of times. CDR3 amino acids: CASSQVVGGTEAFF. CDR3 nucleotide sequence: TGTGCCAGCAGCCAAGTGGTGGGGGGCACTGAAGCTTTCTTT. The chain recombines TRBV3-1 (or the pseudogene TRBV3-2) with TRBJ1-1, with D tentatively TRBD1 (5 bases). The V end lost 1 base, the J end lost 4 bases, and 10 bases lay between the germline ends. CDR3 length equals 14 residues. The V gene's germline CDR1 is LGHDT and CDR2 YNNKEL (reference sequence).

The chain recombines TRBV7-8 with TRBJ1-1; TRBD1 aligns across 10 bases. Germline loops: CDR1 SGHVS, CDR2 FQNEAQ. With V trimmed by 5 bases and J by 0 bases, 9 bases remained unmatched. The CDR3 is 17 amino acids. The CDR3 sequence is CASSPWDRGLMNTEAFF. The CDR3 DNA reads TGTGCCAGCAGCCCGTGGGACAGGGGTTTGATGAACACTGAAGCTTTCTTT.

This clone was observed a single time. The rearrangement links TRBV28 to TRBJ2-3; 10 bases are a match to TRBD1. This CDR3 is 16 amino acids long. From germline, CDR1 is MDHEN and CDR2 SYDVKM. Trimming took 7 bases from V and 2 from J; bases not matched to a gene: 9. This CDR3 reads CASTSPGQGFTDTQYF. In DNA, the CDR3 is TGTGCCAGCACATCCCCGGGACAGGGGTTCACAGATACGCAGTATTTT.

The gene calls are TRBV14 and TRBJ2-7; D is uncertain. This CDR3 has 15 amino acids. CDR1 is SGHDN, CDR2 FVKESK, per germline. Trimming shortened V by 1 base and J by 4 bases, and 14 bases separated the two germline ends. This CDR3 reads CASSQGWQVTYEQYF. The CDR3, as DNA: TGTGCCAGCAGCCAAGGTTGGCAGGTGACGTACGAGCAGTACTTC.

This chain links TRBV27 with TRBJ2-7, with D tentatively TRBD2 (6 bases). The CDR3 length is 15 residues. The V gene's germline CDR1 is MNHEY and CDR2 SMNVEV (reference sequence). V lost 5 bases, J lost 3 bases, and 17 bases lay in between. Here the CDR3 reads CASSKTDYSNYEQYF. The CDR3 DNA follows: TGTGCCAGCAGTAAGACGGACTATTCGAACTACGAGCAGTACTTC.

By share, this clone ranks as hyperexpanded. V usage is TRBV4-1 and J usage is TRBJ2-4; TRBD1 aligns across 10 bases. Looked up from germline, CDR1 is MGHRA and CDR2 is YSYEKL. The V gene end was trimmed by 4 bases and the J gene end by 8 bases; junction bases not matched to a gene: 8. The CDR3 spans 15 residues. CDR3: CASSPDRDRGDIQYF. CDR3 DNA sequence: TGCGCCAGCAGCCCGGACCGGGACAGGGGTGACATTCAGTACTTC.

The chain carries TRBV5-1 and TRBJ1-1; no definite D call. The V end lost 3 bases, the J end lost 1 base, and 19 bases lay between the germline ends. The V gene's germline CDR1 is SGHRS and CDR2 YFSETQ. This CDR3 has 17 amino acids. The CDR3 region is CASSSAKTLETNTEAFF. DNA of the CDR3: TGCGCCAGCAGCTCGGCAAAAACGTTGGAGACGAACACTGAAGCTTTCTTT.

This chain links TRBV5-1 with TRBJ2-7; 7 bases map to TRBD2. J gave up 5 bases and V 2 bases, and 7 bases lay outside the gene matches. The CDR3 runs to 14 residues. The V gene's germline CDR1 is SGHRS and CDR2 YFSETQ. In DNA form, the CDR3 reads TGCGCCAGCAGCTTCCGGGGGGAACTAAACGAGCAGTACTTC. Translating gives CASSFRGELNEQYF. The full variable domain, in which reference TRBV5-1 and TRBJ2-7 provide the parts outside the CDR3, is KAGVTQTPRYLIKTRGQQVTLSCSPISGHRSVSWYQQTPGQGLQFLFEYFSETQRNKGNFPGRFSGRQFSNSRSEMNVSTLELGDSALYLCASSFRGELNEQYFGPGTRLTVT.

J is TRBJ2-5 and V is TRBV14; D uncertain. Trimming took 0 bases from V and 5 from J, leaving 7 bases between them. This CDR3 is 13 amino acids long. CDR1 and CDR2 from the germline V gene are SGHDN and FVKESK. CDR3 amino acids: CASSQDRQETQYF. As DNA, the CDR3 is TGTGCCAGCAGCCAAGATAGGCAGGAGACCCAGTACTTC.

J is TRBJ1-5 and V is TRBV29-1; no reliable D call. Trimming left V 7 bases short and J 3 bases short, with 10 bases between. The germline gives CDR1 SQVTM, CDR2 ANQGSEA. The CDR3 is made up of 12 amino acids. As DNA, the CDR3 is TGCAGCGCTACAGTTTCCAATCAGCCCCAGCATTTT. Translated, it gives CSATVSNQPQHF.

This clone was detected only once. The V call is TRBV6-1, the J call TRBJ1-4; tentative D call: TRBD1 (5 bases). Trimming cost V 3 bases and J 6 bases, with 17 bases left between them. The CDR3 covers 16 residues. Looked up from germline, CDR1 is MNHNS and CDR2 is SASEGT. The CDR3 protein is CASSDTGYEHDEKLFF. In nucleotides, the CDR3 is TGTGCCAGCAGTGATACAGGCTACGAACATGATGAAAAACTGTTTTTT.

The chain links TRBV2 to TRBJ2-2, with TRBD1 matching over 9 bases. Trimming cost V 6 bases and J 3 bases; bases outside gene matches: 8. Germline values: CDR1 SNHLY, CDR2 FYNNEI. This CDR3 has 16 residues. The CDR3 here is CASRRHRGPDTGELFF. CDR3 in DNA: TGTGCCAGCAGACGCCACAGGGGGCCCGACACCGGGGAGCTGTTTTTT.

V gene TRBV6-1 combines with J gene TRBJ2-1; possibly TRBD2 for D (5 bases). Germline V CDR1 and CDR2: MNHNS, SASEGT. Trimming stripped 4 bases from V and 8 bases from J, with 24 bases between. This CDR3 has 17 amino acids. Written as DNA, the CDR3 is TGTGCCAGCAGTGGCTCGCAGACTACCGCGACTTCACATGAGCAGTTCTTC. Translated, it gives CASSGSQTTATSHEQFF.

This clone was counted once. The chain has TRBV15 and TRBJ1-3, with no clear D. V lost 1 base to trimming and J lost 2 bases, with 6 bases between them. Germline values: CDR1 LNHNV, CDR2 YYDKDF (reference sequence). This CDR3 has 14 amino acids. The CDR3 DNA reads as TGTGCCACCAGCAGAGGGGGAACTGGAAACACCATATATTTT. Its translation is CATSRGGTGNTIYF.

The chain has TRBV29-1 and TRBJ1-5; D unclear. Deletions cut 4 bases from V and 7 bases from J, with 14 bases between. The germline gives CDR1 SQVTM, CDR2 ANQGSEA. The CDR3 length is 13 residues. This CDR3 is CSVVAGVGQPQHF. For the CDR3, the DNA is TGCAGCGTTGTCGCTGGGGTGGGACAGCCCCAGCATTTT.

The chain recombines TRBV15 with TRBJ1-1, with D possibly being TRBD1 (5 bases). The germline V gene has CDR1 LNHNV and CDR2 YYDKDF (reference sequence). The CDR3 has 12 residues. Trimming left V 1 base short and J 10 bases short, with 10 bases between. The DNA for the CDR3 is TGTGCCACCAGCAGAGTTCGGGGGGGAGCTTTCTTT. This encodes CATSRVRGGAFF.

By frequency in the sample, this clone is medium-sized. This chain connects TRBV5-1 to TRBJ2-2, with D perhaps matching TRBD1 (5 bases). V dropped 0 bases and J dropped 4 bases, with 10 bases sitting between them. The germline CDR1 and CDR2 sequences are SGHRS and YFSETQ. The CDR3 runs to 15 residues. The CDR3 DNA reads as TGCGCCAGCAGCTTGGAAGGACAAACCACCGGGGAGCTGTTTTTT. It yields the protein CASSLEGQTTGELFF. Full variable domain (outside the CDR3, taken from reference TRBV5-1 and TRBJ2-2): KAGVTQTPRYLIKTRGQQVTLSCSPISGHRSVSWYQQTPGQGLQFLFEYFSETQRNKGNFPGRFSGRQFSNSRSEMNVSTLELGDSALYLCASSLEGQTTGELFFGEGSRLTVL.

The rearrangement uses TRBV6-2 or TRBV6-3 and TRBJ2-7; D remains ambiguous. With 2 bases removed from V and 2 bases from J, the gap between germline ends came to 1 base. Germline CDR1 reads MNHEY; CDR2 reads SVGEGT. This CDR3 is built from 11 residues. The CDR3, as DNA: TGTGCCAGCAGTTACGCCTACGAGCAGTACTTC. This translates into CASSYAYEQYF.

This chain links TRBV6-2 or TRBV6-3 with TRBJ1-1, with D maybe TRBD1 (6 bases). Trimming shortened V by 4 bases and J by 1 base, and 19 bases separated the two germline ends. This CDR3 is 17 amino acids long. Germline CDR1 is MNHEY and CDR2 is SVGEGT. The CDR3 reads CASSSAYWGQGNTEAFF. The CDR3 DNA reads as TGTGCCAGCAGTTCCGCCTACTGGGGACAAGGGAACACTGAAGCTTTCTTT.

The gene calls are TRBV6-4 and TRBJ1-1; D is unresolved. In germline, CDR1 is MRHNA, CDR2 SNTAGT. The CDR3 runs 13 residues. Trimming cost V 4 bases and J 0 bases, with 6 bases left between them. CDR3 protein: CASSANLNTEAFF. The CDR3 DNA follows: TGTGCCAGCAGTGCTAATCTGAACACTGAAGCTTTCTTT.

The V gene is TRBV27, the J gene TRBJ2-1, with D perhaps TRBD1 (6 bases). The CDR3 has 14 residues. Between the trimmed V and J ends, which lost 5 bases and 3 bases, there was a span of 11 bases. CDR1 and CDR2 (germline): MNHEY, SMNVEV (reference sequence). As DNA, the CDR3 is TGTGCCAGCAGTATTCAGGGGTTCTACAATGAGCAGTTCTTC. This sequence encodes CASSIQGFYNEQFF.

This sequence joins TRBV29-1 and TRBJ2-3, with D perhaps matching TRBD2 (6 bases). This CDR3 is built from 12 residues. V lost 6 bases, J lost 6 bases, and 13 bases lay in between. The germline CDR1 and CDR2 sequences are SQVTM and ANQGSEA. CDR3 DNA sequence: TGCAGCGTCGCAACTAGCTCGGATACGCAGTATTTT. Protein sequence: CSVATSSDTQYF.

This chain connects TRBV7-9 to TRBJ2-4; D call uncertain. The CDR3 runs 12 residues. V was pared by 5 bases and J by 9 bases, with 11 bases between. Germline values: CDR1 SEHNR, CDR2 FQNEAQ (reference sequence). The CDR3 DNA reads TGTGCCAGCAGCCCCGGGTTCGGCATTCAGTACTTC. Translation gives CASSPGFGIQYF.

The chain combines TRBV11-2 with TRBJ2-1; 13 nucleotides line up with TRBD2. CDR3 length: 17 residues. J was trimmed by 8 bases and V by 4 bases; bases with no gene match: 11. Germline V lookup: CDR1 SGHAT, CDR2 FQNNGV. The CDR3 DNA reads TGTGCCAGCAGCTCAATAACGGGACTAGCGGGAAGCCATGAGCAGTTCTTC. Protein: CASSSITGLAGSHEQFF.